This T cell receptor beta chain derives from a study of radiotherapy plus CTLA-4 blockade in lung cancer (dated by TCRdb to 2017 to 2018). The study in broad terms: Objective responses were observed in 18% of enrolled patients, and disease control was achieved in around 30%.

The study evaluated CTLA-4 blockade (ipilimumab) given together with focal radiation therapy in patients who had chemo-refractory metastatic non-small-cell lung cancer. To prepare the library, the immunoSEQ multiplex PCR assay was applied. TCRdb's version of the immuneACCESS table is confined to in-frame rearrangements and falls short of the full clone set. An unresolved V gene accounts for under half of the shortfall where checked; the remainder is of unknown origin. The sample table contains roughly 42,000 clones; only one count was recorded for almost 65% of them. The ten largest clones add up to around 18% of the sample. Measured from the cysteine to the phenylalanine, the CDR3 is 14 residues long. Only CDR3 DNA is held: 42 bases, read in frame from base 1. Via the germline V gene, CDR1 is SNHLY and CDR2 FYNNEI. Clipping removes 7 bases from V and 3 bases from J, with 6 as the unmatched junction base count.

As for this clone: Its target antigen remains unknown. Base quality data are lacking; no much larger clone is found one base away.

What the authors observed across the whole study: After treatment with radiotherapy and ipilimumab, TCR clones that originated in tumors expanded in peripheral blood. The strongest predictors of response, as reported, were early dynamic changes in blood T cell clones along with a rise in serum interferon-beta after radiation.

The chain is encoded by TRBV2 joined to TRBJ2-5, and 9 junction bases match TRBD2. Sequences were derived from peripheral blood, sampled from a patient treated with radiotherapy plus ipilimumab. This receptor was taken from a human donor with non-small cell lung cancer who had a partial response to radiotherapy plus ipilimumab. In nucleotide form, the sequence is TGTGCCAGCACTCGAGCGGGAGGTAAAGAGACCCAGTACTTC. The translation is CASTRAGGKETQYF.